These 10 T cell receptor beta chains were sequenced from one sample in a study of blood T cell repertoires in COVID-19. The repertoire was sequenced with immunoSEQ multiplex PCR; TCRdb's copy has only in-frame clones and lacks some. The data hold roughly 50,000 clones, with 77% observed a single time. The sequencing input was peripheral blood. These receptors all stem from a human donor with active or convalescent COVID-19. The donor label of this sample is uncertain.

The chain joins TRBV19 to TRBJ2-1; 7 bases align to TRBD1. The CDR3 covers 15 residues. In germline, CDR1 is LNHDA, CDR2 SQIVND (reference sequence). The ends lost 7 bases at V and 3 bases at J; junction bases unmatched: 9. This CDR3 reads CASKFNGDSYNEQFF. CDR3 DNA sequence: TGTGCCAGTAAGTTTAACGGGGACAGCTACAATGAGCAGTTCTTC. The whole variable domain, remainder taken from reference TRBV19 and TRBJ2-1, is DGGITQSPKYLFRKEGQNVTLSCEQNLNHDAMYWYRQDPGQGLRLIYYSQIVNDFQKGDIAEGYSVSREKKESFPLTVTSAQKNPTAFYLCASKFNGDSYNEQFFGPGTRLTVL.

The rearrangement links TRBV5-1 to TRBJ2-5; 7 bases align to TRBD2. The V segment lost 4 bases and the J segment 3 bases; nucleotides outside the gene matches: 9. This CDR3 is built from 15 residues. CDR1 and CDR2 (germline): SGHRS, YFSETQ. The CDR3 loop reads CASSPVGLAEETQYF. Here the CDR3 DNA reads TGCGCCAGCAGCCCTGTGGGGCTAGCGGAAGAGACCCAGTACTTC.

This rearrangement joins TRBV13 to TRBJ2-1, with 7 bases that match TRBD1. Germline lookup yields CDR1 PRHDT and CDR2 FYEKMQ (reference sequence). The CDR3 consists of 20 residues. V shed 4 bases, J shed 0 bases, and the junction held 18 bases outside the gene matches. The CDR3 is CASSSRGSRVPASSYNEQFF. The CDR3 DNA sequence: TGTGCCAGCAGCTCCAGGGGGAGTAGAGTTCCCGCGAGCTCCTACAATGAGCAGTTCTTC.

The chain has TRBV14 and TRBJ2-1; D gene uncertain. Trimming took off 5 bases at V and 0 bases at J, with 14 bases between the two ends. There are 16 residues in the CDR3. Germline lookup yields CDR1 SGHDN and CDR2 FVKESK. The DNA for the CDR3 is TGTGCCAGCAGCTCCCTAATGAAAATCTCCTACAATGAGCAGTTCTTC. Its protein product is CASSSLMKISYNEQFF. Supplemented by reference TRBV14 and TRBJ2-1, the full variable domain reads EAGVTQFPSHSVIEKGQTVTLRCDPISGHDNLYWYRRVMGKEIKFLLHFVKESKQDESGMPNNRFLAERTGGTYSTLKVQPAELEDSGVYFCASSSLMKISYNEQFFGPGTRLTVL.

CDR3 DNA sequence: TGCGCCAGCAGCTCGGGACAGCCCCAAGAGACCCAGTACTTC. Translating it yields CASSSGQPQETQYF. This chain joins TRBV5-1 and TRBJ2-5; 7 bases agree with TRBD1. V trimming: 3 bases; J trimming: 1 base; junction bases outside the gene matches: 3. Germline lookup yields CDR1 SGHRS and CDR2 YFSETQ. This CDR3 has 14 residues.

In this sample, this clone turned up a few times. The chain links TRBV19 to TRBJ1-2; 7 bases map to TRBD1. The CDR3 consists of 13 residues. Germline-derived CDR1 and CDR2 are LNHDA and SQIVND (reference sequence). V dropped 6 bases and J dropped 8; count of bases not matched to a gene: 9. The CDR3 DNA sequence: TGTGCCAGTAGGGGGCCGACAGGGATAGGCTACACCTTC. The encoded protein is CASRGPTGIGYTF.

The rearrangement uses TRBV11-2 and TRBJ2-7, with TRBD1 as a possible D gene (6 bases). The CDR3 spans 14 residues. Germline V gives CDR1 SGHAT, CDR2 FQNNGV. The ends were cut back, 5 bases at V and 0 bases at J, with 11 bases in the middle. CDR3 amino acids: CASSLGQLSYEQYF. For the CDR3, the DNA is TGTGCCAGCAGCCTAGGACAGCTCTCCTACGAGCAGTACTTC.

The CDR3 bases are TGTGCCAGCAGCTTGGGAGGCGGGTCGATCAATTCACCCCTCCACTTT. Translated, it gives CASSLGGGSINSPLHF. This chain connects TRBV7-3 to TRBJ1-6, with unresolved D. Germline loops: CDR1 SGHTA, CDR2 FQGTGA. The CDR3 has 16 residues. Trimming left V 3 bases short and J 7 bases short, with 16 bases between.

CDR3 DNA: TGTGCCAGCAGCGACGGGACAGGGGTACAGCCCCAGCATTTT. Translated: CASSDGTGVQPQHF. This chain links TRBV2 with TRBJ1-5; 10 bases align to TRBD1. V was pared by 6 bases and J by 7 bases, with 6 bases of the junction left unmatched. The CDR3 consists of 14 residues. Germline CDR1 reads SNHLY; CDR2 reads FYNNEI.

This clone was found once. The rearrangement uses TRBV5-1 and TRBJ2-1; 8 positions agree with TRBD1. The trim removed 3 bases at V and 4 bases at J, leaving 15 bases unmatched. The CDR3 has 18 amino acids. Germline V gives CDR1 SGHRS, CDR2 YFSETQ. The CDR3 reads CASSWAPDRGYSYNEQFF. The DNA of the CDR3 is TGCGCCAGCAGCTGGGCGCCCGACAGGGGCTACTCGTACAATGAGCAGTTCTTC.